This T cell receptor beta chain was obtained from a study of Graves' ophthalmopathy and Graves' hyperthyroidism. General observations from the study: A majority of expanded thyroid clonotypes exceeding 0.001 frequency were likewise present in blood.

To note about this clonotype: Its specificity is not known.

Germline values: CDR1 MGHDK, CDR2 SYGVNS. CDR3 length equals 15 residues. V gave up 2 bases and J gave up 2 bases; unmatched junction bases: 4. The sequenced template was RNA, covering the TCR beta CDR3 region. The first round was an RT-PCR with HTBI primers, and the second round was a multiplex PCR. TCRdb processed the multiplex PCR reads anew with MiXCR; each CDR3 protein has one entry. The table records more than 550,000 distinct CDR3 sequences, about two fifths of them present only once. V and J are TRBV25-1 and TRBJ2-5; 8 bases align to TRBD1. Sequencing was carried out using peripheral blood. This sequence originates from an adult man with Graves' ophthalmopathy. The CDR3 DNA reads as TGTGCCAGCAGTGAACGGGGGACAGGACAAGAGACCCAGTACTTC. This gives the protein CASSERGTGQETQYF.